These T cell receptor beta chains were read from a single sample in a study of cytomegalovirus exposure and HLA in healthy donors. Sequencing used immunoSEQ multiplex PCR; TCRdb keeps in-frame clones, though not all of them. The profile shows about 150,000 clones, 65% to 75% of them singletons. The sequenced sample consisted of PBMCs. The receptors here all came from a man younger than 30 in good health and CMV-seronegative. The CDR3 runs from the conserved cysteine through the conserved F or W. D genes are given only for firm matches. Not every row has a clone size; where given, it reads once, few, many or a size class.

D	J	V	size	CDR3	DNA
TRBD1	TRBJ1-6	TRBV2	-	CANRDRSSYNSPLHF	TGTGCCAACCGGGACAGGAGCTCCTATAATTCACCCCTCCACTTT
TRBD2	TRBJ2-7	TRBV5-6	-	CASSLGLAGDYEQYF	TGTGCCAGCAGCTTGGGTCTAGCGGGGGACTACGAGCAGTACTTC
-	TRBJ1-6	TRBV6-1	-	CASSEARSSYNSPLHF	TGTGCCAGCAGTGAAGCGCGTAGCTCCTATAATTCACCCCTCCACTTT
TRBD1	TRBJ1-6	TRBV27	-	CARRRDRVFSPLHF	TGTGCCAGGAGGAGGGACAGGGTGTTCTCACCCCTCCACTTT
-	TRBJ1-5	TRBV28	-	CASSFDGNQPQHF	TGTGCCAGCAGTTTTGACGGGAATCAGCCCCAGCATTTT
-	TRBJ2-2	TRBV5-8	-	CASSFRDTNTGELFF	TGTGCCAGCAGCTTCCGGGATACGAACACCGGGGAGCTGTTTTTT
-	TRBJ1-2	TRBV6-1	-	CASRATGAGYTF	TGTGCCAGCAGGGCGACAGGTGCTGGCTACACCTTC
-	TRBJ2-6	TRBV19	-	CASSPWGRVSSGANVLTF	TGTGCCAGTAGTCCCTGGGGCAGGGTGAGCTCTGGGGCCAACGTCCTGACTTTC
-	TRBJ2-1	TRBV18	-	CASSPPGGRGHEQFF	TGTGCCAGCTCACCACCTGGTGGCAGGGGACATGAGCAGTTCTTC
TRBD1	TRBJ1-2	TRBV5-8	-	CASSSRGNYGYTF	TGTGCCAGCAGTAGCAGGGGGAACTATGGCTACACCTTC
TRBD1	TRBJ1-1	TRBV19	-	CASSSGTAPNTEAFF	TGTGCCAGTAGTTCGGGGACAGCCCCGAACACTGAAGCTTTCTTT
TRBD1	TRBJ2-7	TRBV19	few	CASSIGTGVSYEQYF	TGTGCCAGTAGTATTGGGACAGGAGTCTCCTACGAGCAGTACTTC
-	TRBJ1-5	TRBV2	few	CASSLGPGQPQHF	TGTGCCAGCAGCCTGGGTCCGGGGCAGCCCCAGCATTTT
-	TRBJ2-7	TRBV9	-	CASSVGNRLPYEQYF	TGTGCCAGCAGCGTAGGGAACCGACTACCCTACGAGCAGTACTTC
-	TRBJ2-7	TRBV10-3	-	CAISESAIGEVTYEQYF	TGTGCCATCAGTGAGTCGGCCATCGGGGAAGTCACCTACGAGCAGTACTTC
TRBD1	TRBJ2-5	TRBV5-1	-	CASSLHRQGQETQYF	TGCGCCAGCAGCTTACATAGACAGGGGCAAGAGACCCAGTACTTC
-	TRBJ2-3	TRBV7-9	-	CASSLTGSTDTQYF	TGTGCCAGCAGCTTGACGGGTAGCACAGATACGCAGTATTTT
TRBD1	TRBJ1-3	TRBV6-5	few	CASSSLGQVGNTIYF	TGTGCCAGCAGTTCCCTCGGACAGGTCGGAAACACCATATATTTT
TRBD1	TRBJ1-2	TRBV27	-	CASSKGQGARGYTF	TGTGCCAGCAGTAAGGGACAGGGGGCGCGTGGCTACACCTTC
TRBD2	TRBJ2-2	TRBV6-4	-	CASSDGLAGGHTGELFF	TGTGCCAGCAGTGACGGGCTAGCGGGGGGACACACCGGGGAGCTGTTTTTT
-	TRBJ1-6	TRBV5-4	-	CASSLEQLNSPLHF	TGTGCCAGCAGCTTGGAACAGCTAAATTCACCCCTCCACTTT
-	TRBJ1-6	TRBV9	-	CASSVGQPTHSPLHF	TGTGCCAGCAGCGTAGGACAACCAACGCATTCACCCCTCCACTTT
TRBD1	TRBJ1-3	TRBV29-1	few	CSVETGGVGNTIYF	TGCAGCGTGGAAACAGGGGGCGTCGGAAACACCATATATTTT
TRBD1	TRBJ1-6	TRBV6-5	once	CASSYSTGRNSPLHF	TGTGCCAGCAGTTACTCGACAGGGAGGAATTCACCCCTCCACTTT
-	TRBJ1-3	TRBV4-3	-	CASSQDFRDIRVKSGNTIYF	TGCGCCAGCAGCCAGGACTTCCGGGACATCCGAGTTAAATCTGGAAACACCATATATTTT
TRBD1	TRBJ2-7	TRBV19	-	CASSSWTGAYEQYF	TGTGCCAGTAGTTCTTGGACAGGGGCCTACGAGCAGTACTTC
TRBD1	TRBJ1-5	TRBV2	-	CASSGTGSGNQPQHF	TGTGCCAGCAGCGGGACAGGGTCCGGGAATCAGCCCCAGCATTTT
-	TRBJ1-2	TRBV29-1	few	CSVEVQGFSYGYTF	TGCAGCGTTGAGGTTCAGGGCTTCAGCTATGGCTACACCTTC
-	TRBJ2-2	TRBV4-3	-	CASSQGGLLAGELFF	TGCGCCAGCAGCCAGGGCGGGTTGTTGGCCGGGGAGCTGTTTTTT
-	TRBJ1-2	TRBV10-3	few	CATVTTPGGYGYTF	TGTGCCACTGTGACCACTCCTGGCGGCTATGGCTACACCTTC
TRBD1	TRBJ1-4	TRBV9	-	CASSVGTGGSEKLFF	TGTGCCAGCAGCGTAGGGACAGGGGGAAGCGAAAAACTGTTTTTT
-	TRBJ1-3	TRBV7-2	-	CASSLTPGLGNTIYF	TGTGCCAGCAGCTTAACTCCGGGACTTGGAAACACCATATATTTT
-	TRBJ2-7	TRBV19	-	CASSILEGIATYEQYF	TGTGCCAGTAGTATTTTGGAGGGAATAGCGACATACGAGCAGTACTTC
-	TRBJ1-1	TRBV7-9	-	CASKTPGGTEAFF	TGTGCCAGCAAGACCCCCGGGGGCACTGAAGCTTTCTTT
-	TRBJ2-2	TRBV9	few	CASSTGLLSNTGELFF	TGTGCCAGCAGCACCGGACTATTATCGAACACCGGGGAGCTGTTTTTT
-	TRBJ1-6	TRBV19	-	CASTATRGTVSNSPLHF	TGTGCCAGTACAGCTACCCGGGGAACAGTTAGTAATTCACCCCTCCACTTT
-	TRBJ1-2	TRBV6-6	-	CASISSGERAYGYTF	TGTGCCAGCATCTCCTCAGGGGAGAGAGCCTATGGCTACACCTTC
-	TRBJ1-6	TRBV10-3	-	CAISPGVYNSPLHF	TGTGCCATCAGCCCAGGGGTCTATAATTCACCCCTCCACTTT
-	TRBJ2-5	TRBV6-5	-	CASMRVSRQETQYF	TGTGCCAGCATGAGGGTCTCGAGGCAAGAGACCCAGTACTTC
TRBD2	TRBJ2-2	TRBV4-1	few	CASSLGGVVGELFF	TGCGCCAGCAGCCTCGGGGGGGTAGTCGGGGAGCTGTTTTTT
-	TRBJ1-5	TRBV6-1	-	CASSEGRISGNQPQHF	TGTGCCAGCAGTGAGGGGAGGATTTCGGGCAATCAGCCCCAGCATTTT
TRBD1	TRBJ1-4	TRBV5-5	-	CASSFGQDNEKLFF	TGTGCCAGCAGCTTTGGACAGGATAATGAAAAACTGTTTTTT
TRBD2	TRBJ2-1	TRBV2	-	CASSLIAGGLYNEQFF	TGTGCCAGCAGCCTGATAGCGGGGGGGCTGTACAATGAGCAGTTCTTC
-	TRBJ1-1	TRBV12-5	-	CASGLEQVTEAFF	TGTGCTAGTGGTTTGGAACAGGTCACTGAAGCTTTCTTT
-	TRBJ1-2	TRBV2	-	CASDEPGRNYGYTF	TGTGCCAGCGATGAACCAGGGAGGAACTATGGCTACACCTTC
TRBD1	TRBJ2-4	TRBV19	-	CASSSRTGGVWLAKNIQYF	TGTGCCAGTAGTTCCCGGACAGGGGGCGTTTGGTTAGCCAAAAACATTCAGTACTTC
TRBD1	TRBJ2-4	TRBV7-2	-	CASSSGTEKNSQYF	TGTGCCAGCAGCTCCGGGACAGAGAAAAACAGTCAGTACTTC
-	TRBJ2-3	TRBV4-1	-	CASSQDRGRGRTDTQYF	TGCGCCAGCAGCCAAGATCGAGGGCGGGGCCGCACAGATACGCAGTATTTT
TRBD2	TRBJ2-7	TRBV11-2	once	CASSSYPRGPSGVAYEQYF	TGTGCCAGCAGCTCCTACCCCCGAGGCCCTAGCGGGGTTGCCTACGAGCAGTACTTC
-	TRBJ1-1	TRBV5-1	-	CASSPLGGTEAFF	TGCGCCAGCAGCCCCTTGGGGGGCACTGAAGCTTTCTTT
-	TRBJ1-5	TRBV4-1	few	CASSQDSDTGSQHF	TGCGCCAGCAGCCAAGATTCTGACACAGGGAGCCAGCATTTT
TRBD2	TRBJ2-3	TRBV9	-	CASSVEGRGTDTQYF	TGTGCCAGCAGCGTAGAGGGGAGGGGCACAGATACGCAGTATTTT
-	TRBJ1-5	TRBV6-5	-	CATAQGSNQPQHF	TGTGCCACCGCGCAGGGTAGCAATCAGCCCCAGCATTTT
-	TRBJ1-2	TRBV4-2	-	CASSQDQASVQGYTF	TGTGCCAGCAGCCAAGATCAGGCCTCGGTTCAGGGCTACACCTTC
TRBD2	TRBJ2-7	TRBV4-3	-	CASSQDLAGGPRTDPYEQYF	TGCGCCAGCAGCCAAGACCTAGCGGGGGGGCCTCGGACCGATCCCTACGAGCAGTACTTC
-	TRBJ1-1	TRBV6-1	-	CASSRGRGNTEAFF	TGTGCCAGCAGCCGAGGGAGGGGGAACACTGAAGCTTTCTTT
-	TRBJ1-1	TRBV4-1	-	CASSQVGYEAFF	TGCGCCAGCAGCCAAGTCGGGTATGAAGCTTTCTTT
-	TRBJ1-2	TRBV7-9	few	CASGTRANYGYTF	TGTGCCAGCGGAACTAGGGCTAACTATGGCTACACCTTC